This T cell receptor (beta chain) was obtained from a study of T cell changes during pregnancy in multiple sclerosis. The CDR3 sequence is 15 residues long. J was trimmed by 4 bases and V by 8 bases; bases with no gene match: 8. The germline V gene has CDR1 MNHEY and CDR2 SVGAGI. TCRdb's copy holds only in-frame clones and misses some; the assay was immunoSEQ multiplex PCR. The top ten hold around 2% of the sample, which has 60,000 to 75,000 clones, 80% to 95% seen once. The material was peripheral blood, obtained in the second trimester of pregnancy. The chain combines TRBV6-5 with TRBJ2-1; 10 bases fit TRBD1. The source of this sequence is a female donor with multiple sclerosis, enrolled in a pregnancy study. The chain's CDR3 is CASRGDRGLYNEQFF. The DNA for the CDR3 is TGTGCCAGCCGAGGCGACAGGGGGCTTTACAATGAGCAGTTCTTC.